Here is one T cell receptor (beta chain) with its context. The sample is drawn from a study of T cell changes during pregnancy in multiple sclerosis. The method was immunoSEQ multiplex PCR; TCRdb's version includes in-frame clones alone and lacks a portion of them. The sample records 40,000 or so clones, 94% being singletons. The sample was CD8+ T cells from peripheral blood mononuclear cells, taken in the third trimester of pregnancy. This TCR came from a female donor with multiple sclerosis, enrolled in a pregnancy study.

The CDR3 sequence is CASSPPPGSMNTEAFF. The CDR3 DNA reads TGTGCCAGCAGTCCACCGCCGGGAAGCATGAACACTGAAGCTTTCTTT. The V call is TRBV28, the J call TRBJ1-1; D remains ambiguous. Looked up from germline, CDR1 is MDHEN and CDR2 is SYDVKM. Trimming removed 5 bases from V and 0 bases from J, with 16 bases in between. This CDR3 comprises 16 residues.